The 32 T cell receptor beta chains below all came from one sample that was sequenced in a study of shared clonotypes between healthy human individuals. Clones were sequenced by immunoSEQ multiplex PCR, and TCRdb holds only the in-frame ones, with some missing. Of some 1,900,000 clones listed, 85% to 95% are singletons. Naive CD8 isolation took CD45RO-negative cells positively selected for CCR7 and excluded terminally differentiated effector memory CD45RA+ cells. Sequenced material: naive CD8+ T cells sorted from blood. The receptors derive from a young man in good health.

V is TRBV30 and J is TRBJ1-5; D gene ambiguous. Trimming cost V 0 bases and J 4 bases, with 7 bases left between them. This CDR3 is 13 amino acids long. Per germline, CDR1 GTSNPN and CDR2 SVGIG (reference sequence). The CDR3 DNA follows: TGTGCCTGGAGTGTGGCAGCTAATCAGCCCCAGCATTTT. Its translation: CAWSVAANQPQHF.

The V call is TRBV10-3, the J call TRBJ1-1; D perhaps matches TRBD1 (5 bases). This CDR3 is built from 14 residues. Germline loops: CDR1 ENHRY, CDR2 SYGVKD. Trimming pared 2 bases from V and 3 bases from J, leaving 10 bases between. This CDR3 is CAISEMGGDTEAFF. The CDR3, as DNA: TGTGCCATCAGTGAGATGGGGGGGGACACTGAAGCTTTCTTT.

Concerning this clone itself: Different DNA sequences within this sample yield the same CDR3. This chain joins TRBV30 and TRBJ1-1; D is perhaps TRBD1 (5 bases). The CDR3 sequence is 12 residues long. V lost 3 bases and J 3 bases, leaving 8 bases between the germline ends. The germline CDR1 and CDR2 sequences are GTSNPN and SVGIG (reference sequence). The CDR3 protein is CAWSPQDTEAFF. The DNA of the CDR3 is TGTGCCTGGAGCCCACAGGACACTGAAGCTTTCTTT.

V usage is TRBV27 and J usage is TRBJ1-2; 10 bases agree with TRBD1. Germline loops: CDR1 MNHEY, CDR2 SMNVEV (reference sequence). CDR3 length equals 16 residues. With V trimmed by 3 bases and J by 4 bases, 8 bases remained unmatched. The CDR3 DNA reads TGTGCCAGCAGTTTTGACCCGGGACAGGGGTTCTATGGCTACACCTTC. Protein product: CASSFDPGQGFYGYTF.

The rearrangement joins TRBV15 to TRBJ2-1; D is ambiguous. The CDR3 has 14 residues. Trimming stripped 1 base from V and 6 bases from J, with 10 bases between. Looked up from germline, CDR1 is LNHNV and CDR2 is YYDKDF (reference sequence). The CDR3 spells CATSRGGELNEQFF. The CDR3 DNA reads as TGTGCCACCAGCAGAGGGGGTGAGCTCAATGAGCAGTTCTTC.

Regarding this clone: Other DNA sequences in this specimen translate into the identical CDR3. The V gene is TRBV27, the J gene TRBJ2-2; D unresolved. In germline, CDR1 is MNHEY, CDR2 SMNVEV (reference sequence). This CDR3 contains 15 residues. Trimming cost V 1 base and J 2 bases, with 8 bases left between them. The CDR3, as DNA: TGTGCCAGCAGTTTATTCTCTGTAAACACCGGGGAGCTGTTTTTT. Encoded protein: CASSLFSVNTGELFF.

The rearrangement uses TRBV11-1 and TRBJ2-1; TRBD2 matches 11 bases. Per germline, CDR1 SGHAT and CDR2 FQDESV (reference sequence). The J segment lost 0 bases and the V segment lost 1 base, leaving 8 bases of the junction unmatched. The CDR3 consists of 19 residues. The DNA for the CDR3 is TGTGCCAGCAGCTTAGGGAATATAGCGGGGGGGAGCTCCTACAATGAGCAGTTCTTC. Translating it yields CASSLGNIAGGSSYNEQFF.

The CDR3 region is CASTNDRVETQYF. CDR3 in DNA: TGTGCCAGCACCAATGACAGGGTAGAGACCCAGTACTTC. The chain links TRBV28 to TRBJ2-5; 7 bases are shared with TRBD1. CDR1 MDHEN and CDR2 SYDVKM come from the germline V gene. The J segment lost 4 bases and the V segment lost 7 bases, leaving 6 bases of the junction unmatched. This CDR3 is built from 13 residues.

The J gene is TRBJ2-1, the V gene TRBV6-5, with TRBD2 matching 11 bases. The trim removed 6 bases at V and 5 bases at J, leaving 3 bases unmatched. This CDR3 comprises 14 residues. CDR1 and CDR2 (germline): MNHEY, SVGAGI. The CDR3 nucleotides are TGTGCCAGCAGGATAGCGGGAGGGAACAATGAGCAGTTCTTC. This codes for CASRIAGGNNEQFF.

This chain connects TRBV7-9 to TRBJ2-1, with TRBD1 identical over 12 bases. Trimming at V came to 5 bases and at J to 4 bases, leaving 3 bases not matched to a gene. Germline V gene sequence: CDR1 SEHNR, CDR2 FQNEAQ (reference sequence). The CDR3 consists of 15 residues. CDR3 nucleotides: TGTGCCAGCAGCGAGGGACAGGGGGCTTACAATGAGCAGTTCTTC. Its translation: CASSEGQGAYNEQFF.

CDR3 residues: CASSLDRADIQYF. CDR3 nucleotides: TGCGCCAGCAGCCTGGACAGGGCGGACATTCAGTACTTC. This chain connects TRBV4-1 to TRBJ2-4; 8 bases match TRBD1. The CDR3 is 13 amino acids. CDR1 MGHRA and CDR2 YSYEKL come from the germline V gene. V dropped 4 bases and J dropped 8; count of bases not matched to a gene: 4.

The chain recombines TRBV5-1 with TRBJ2-5; D assignment may be TRBD1 or TRBD2 (5 bases each). The CDR3 is made up of 14 amino acids. Germline V gives CDR1 SGHRS, CDR2 YFSETQ. Trimming cost V 4 bases and J 5 bases, with 15 bases left between them. CDR3 sequence (DNA): TGCGCCAGCAGCCCCCAGGAATGGGACGAGACCCAGTACTTC. As protein: CASSPQEWDETQYF.

The chain employs TRBV7-8 and TRBJ2-7, with TRBD2 matching 9 bases. The CDR3 consists of 17 residues. Per germline, CDR1 SGHVS and CDR2 FQNEAQ. With 5 bases clipped from V and 1 base from J, the junction kept 12 bases outside the gene matches. The CDR3 loop reads CASSNIFGLAGSYEQYF. The CDR3 DNA reads TGTGCCAGCAGCAACATATTTGGGCTAGCGGGGTCCTACGAGCAGTACTTC.

The chain recombines TRBV19 with TRBJ1-1, with a tentative D call TRBD1 (6 bases). V was cut by 9 bases and J by 1 base, with 21 bases left in between. The CDR3 consists of 16 residues. CDR1 and CDR2 (germline): LNHDA, SQIVND (reference sequence). The CDR3 spells CAREGGGSFPNTEAFF. CDR3 coding DNA: TGTGCCAGAGAGGGGGGGGGTTCATTCCCGAACACTGAAGCTTTCTTT.

The V and J genes are TRBV6-5 and TRBJ1-1; 7 bases map to TRBD1. Germline loops: CDR1 MNHEY, CDR2 SVGAGI. There are 13 residues in the CDR3. The trim removed 6 bases at V and 3 bases at J, leaving 4 bases unmatched. The CDR3 protein is CASRLQGYTEAFF. For the CDR3, the DNA is TGTGCCAGCAGACTACAGGGGTACACTGAAGCTTTCTTT.

This rearrangement joins TRBV7-9 to TRBJ2-1; 9 nucleotides match TRBD1. V was pared by 1 base and J by 7 bases, with 5 bases of the junction left unmatched. CDR1 is SEHNR and CDR2 is FQNEAQ in the germline V gene (reference sequence). The CDR3 consists of 15 residues. CDR3 sequence: CASSLGTGESNEQFF. The CDR3 DNA reads TGTGCCAGCAGCTTAGGGACAGGGGAGTCGAATGAGCAGTTCTTC.

V and J are TRBV2 and TRBJ2-5; 12 nucleotides match TRBD1. The CDR3 contains 14 residues. V was clipped by 10 bases and J by 5 bases; unmatched bases: 8. CDR1 is SNHLY, CDR2 FYNNEI, per germline. CDR3 sequence reads: CANRGTGGAETQYF. The DNA of the CDR3 is TGTGCCAATCGGGGGACAGGGGGCGCGGAGACCCAGTACTTC.

This clone appeared once. The chain uses TRBV5-1 and TRBJ1-2; D not resolved. V was cut by 4 bases and J by 0 bases, with 10 bases left in between. The germline V gene encodes CDR1 SGHRS and CDR2 YFSETQ. The CDR3 sequence is 14 residues long. In DNA, the CDR3 is TGCGCCAGCAGCCTCCGCCGGCCTAACTATGGCTACACCTTC. This encodes CASSLRRPNYGYTF. Full variable domain (rest looked up from reference TRBV5-1 and TRBJ1-2): KAGVTQTPRYLIKTRGQQVTLSCSPISGHRSVSWYQQTPGQGLQFLFEYFSETQRNKGNFPGRFSGRQFSNSRSEMNVSTLELGDSALYLCASSLRRPNYGYTFGSGTRLTVV.

Note on this clone: The same CDR3 arises from other DNA sequences in this sample as well. The chain is built from TRBV27 and TRBJ2-7, with D perhaps given as TRBD1 or TRBD2 (6 bases each). Germline assignment: CDR1 MNHEY and CDR2 SMNVEV (reference sequence). CDR3 length: 13 residues. V lost 3 bases and J lost 3, with 9 bases in between. CDR3 in DNA: TGTGCCAGCAGTTTCGGAGGGGGCTACGAGCAGTACTTC. It translates to CASSFGGGYEQYF.

The chain has TRBV9 and TRBJ1-6, with 9 nucleotides matching TRBD1. With V trimmed by 3 bases and J by 9 bases, 7 bases remained unmatched. CDR1 is SGDLS and CDR2 is YYNGEE in the germline V gene. This CDR3 comprises 15 residues. CDR3 loop: CASSEGQGGGSPLHF. In DNA form, the CDR3 reads TGTGCCAGCAGCGAGGGACAGGGAGGGGGTTCACCCCTCCACTTT.

This clone was detected once. The chain links TRBV27 to TRBJ1-1; unclear D gene. V lost 1 base to trimming and J lost 1 base, with 10 bases between them. The length of the CDR3 is 15 residues. The germline CDR1 and CDR2 sequences are MNHEY and SMNVEV (reference sequence). CDR3 sequence: CASSLLGGWNTEAFF. The CDR3 bases are TGTGCCAGCAGTTTATTGGGAGGTTGGAACACTGAAGCTTTCTTT.

The gene calls are TRBV7-9 and TRBJ2-5; 7 bases align to TRBD1. Trimming at V came to 5 bases and at J to 2 bases, leaving 5 bases not matched to a gene. CDR1 is SEHNR, CDR2 FQNEAQ, per germline (reference sequence). The CDR3 length is 14 residues. CDR3 region: CASSPEGQQETQYF. In DNA, the CDR3 is TGTGCCAGCAGCCCTGAGGGACAGCAAGAGACCCAGTACTTC.

On this clone itself: The sample holds other DNA sequences that translate to the same CDR3. V gene TRBV6-5 combines with J gene TRBJ2-3; D ambiguous. The CDR3 is 16 residues long. Germline V gives CDR1 MNHEY, CDR2 SVGAGI. V lost 0 bases to trimming and J lost 0 bases, with 10 bases between them. The CDR3 sequence: CASSYSPGPSTDTQYF. The CDR3 nucleotides are TGTGCCAGCAGTTACTCACCGGGTCCTAGCACAGATACGCAGTATTTT.

This sequence joins TRBV5-5 and TRBJ1-6; a weak D match, TRBD1 (6 bases). The CDR3 length is 16 residues. Looked up from germline, CDR1 is SGHKS and CDR2 is YYEKEE (reference sequence). Trimming stripped 1 base from V and 4 bases from J, with 12 bases between. The CDR3 DNA follows: TGTGCCAGCAGCTTGTGGGGGGCAGGTTATAATTCACCCCTCCACTTT. It codes for CASSLWGAGYNSPLHF.

The chain employs TRBV15 and TRBJ2-3; TRBD2 aligns across 7 bases. CDR3 length: 16 residues. V lost 5 bases to trimming and J lost 2 bases; unmatched junction nucleotides: 10. Germline V lookup: CDR1 LNHNV, CDR2 YYDKDF (reference sequence). CDR3 DNA: TGTGCCACCAGCTTGGGAGGCGGGGGTGTCACAGATACGCAGTATTTT. Translation: CATSLGGGGVTDTQYF.

Turning to this clone: One end of the junction varies from germline; a read error may be responsible. The chain uses TRBV6-5 and TRBJ2-1; weak D call: TRBD1 (6 bases). The CDR3 sequence is 8 residues long. Germline CDR1 is MNHEY and CDR2 is SVGAGI. In nucleotides, the CDR3 is TGTGCCAGCAGTCCAGGGGTCTTC. Its translation is CASSPGVF.

The chain uses TRBV30 and TRBJ1-1; 8 bases match TRBD1. This CDR3 has 14 residues. The germline V gene encodes CDR1 GTSNPN and CDR2 SVGIG (reference sequence). The trim removed 3 bases at V and 0 bases at J, leaving 3 bases unmatched. The CDR3 sequence: CAWRRGQVNTEAFF. As DNA, the CDR3 is TGTGCCTGGAGGAGGGGACAGGTGAACACTGAAGCTTTCTTT.

This clone was picked up one time. The chain employs TRBV4-1 and TRBJ2-7, with no clear D. V lost 0 bases to trimming and J lost 0 bases, with 9 bases between them. The germline V gene has CDR1 MGHRA and CDR2 YSYEKL. This CDR3 has 15 residues. The CDR3 sequence is CASSQDGQFSYEQYF. DNA of the CDR3: TGCGCCAGCAGCCAAGATGGGCAATTCTCCTACGAGCAGTACTTC.

The chain is built from TRBV9 and TRBJ2-2; D ambiguous. V was shortened by 4 bases and J by 4 bases, with 8 bases between the two germline ends. Germline V gene sequence: CDR1 SGDLS, CDR2 YYNGEE. The length of the CDR3 is 13 residues. The CDR3 loop reads CASSPGFTGELFF. The CDR3 nucleotides are TGTGCCAGCAGCCCTGGTTTCACCGGGGAGCTGTTTTTT. The variable domain in full, with the rest retrieved from reference TRBV9 and TRBJ2-2, is DSGVTQTPKHLITATGQRVTLRCSPRSGDLSVYWYQQSLDQGLQFLIQYYNGEERAKGNILERFSAQQFPDLHSELNLSSLELGDSALYFCASSPGFTGELFFGEGSRLTVL.

A word on this clone: Other DNA sequences in the same sample also yield this CDR3. The chain links TRBV7-9 to TRBJ1-2; D is uncertain. The CDR3 loop spans 12 amino acids. Germline V CDR1 and CDR2: SEHNR, FQNEAQ (reference sequence). The V and J ends lost 0 bases and 5 bases respectively, with 4 bases between them. CDR3 region: CASSLADYGYTF. CDR3 nucleotides: TGTGCCAGCAGCTTAGCGGATTATGGCTACACCTTC.

In its sample, this clone was seen a few times. The V gene is TRBV4-1, the J gene TRBJ1-1; perhaps TRBD1 as D (5 bases). Germline CDR1 MGHRA, CDR2 YSYEKL. This CDR3 has 12 amino acids. Trimming took 1 base from V and 6 from J, leaving 6 bases between them. The CDR3 sequence is CASSQGDAEAFF. The CDR3 DNA reads as TGCGCCAGCAGCCAAGGGGACGCTGAAGCTTTCTTT.

The chain is built from TRBV27 and TRBJ2-2; D is unresolved. From germline, CDR1 is MNHEY and CDR2 SMNVEV (reference sequence). This CDR3 region has 15 residues. Trimming removed 2 bases at V and 0 bases at J, with 7 bases between. CDR3 loop: CASSLAESNTGELFF. In DNA form, the CDR3 reads TGTGCCAGCAGTTTAGCGGAGTCGAACACCGGGGAGCTGTTTTTT.